The 32 T cell receptor beta chains below come from one sample, sequenced in a study of response to subunit inactivated influenza vaccine. TCRdb reprocessed the RT-PCR reads with MiXCR, giving one entry per CDR3 protein. The table records about 580,000 distinct CDR3 sequences, 13% to 15% of them present only once. The source material was PBMCs from blood, sampled about 11 days after vaccination. The source of these receptors is a man aged 50 to 60 who received an inactivated influenza vaccine.

The chain joins TRBV6-5 to TRBJ2-1; TRBD2 agrees at 8 bases. Germline V gene data show CDR1 as MNHEY and CDR2 as SVGAGI. The CDR3 loop spans 18 amino acids. After removal of 0 bases from V and 8 bases from J, the junction contained 15 bases not matched to a gene. The chain's CDR3 is CASSYSRASGSPRDEQFF. CDR3 coding DNA: TGTGCCAGCAGTTACTCCCGGGCTAGCGGGTCTCCTAGGGATGAGCAGTTCTTC.

This clonotype has a single count. The rearrangement links TRBV5-5 to TRBJ2-5, with 7 bases lining up with TRBD2. Germline V gene data show CDR1 as SGHKS and CDR2 as YYEKEE (reference sequence). V dropped 2 bases and J dropped 5; count of bases not matched to a gene: 6. The CDR3 length is 14 residues. The CDR3 loop is CASSFRGVRETQYF. The CDR3 DNA follows: TGTGCCAGCAGCTTTCGGGGGGTGCGGGAGACCCAGTACTTC.

V and J are TRBV28 and TRBJ2-6; 12 bases are a match to TRBD1. In germline, CDR1 is MDHEN, CDR2 SYDVKM. V was clipped by 1 base and J by 3 bases; unmatched bases: 4. This CDR3 has 18 residues. The DNA for the CDR3 is TGTGCCAGCAGTTTATACTGGGACAGGGGGCTTGGGGCCAACGTCCTGACTTTC. Its protein is CASSLYWDRGLGANVLTF.

The chain joins TRBV11-2 to TRBJ2-2, with D maybe TRBD2 (6 bases). This CDR3 is built from 15 residues. Germline V gene data show CDR1 as SGHAT and CDR2 as FQNNGV. The V end was cut by 5 bases, the J end by 8 bases, with 18 bases between. The CDR3 DNA follows: TGTGCCAGCAGCCCCAGGGCAGCGGGTACGGGGGAGCTGTTTTTT. It codes for CASSPRAAGTGELFF.

The chain links TRBV4-2 to TRBJ1-2; TRBD1 matches 10 bases. J gave up 4 bases and V 0 bases, and 14 bases lay outside the gene matches. Germline V gene data show CDR1 as LGHNA and CDR2 as YNFKEQ. This CDR3 has 19 amino acids. CDR3: CASSQEVVSRTGGSYGYTF. The CDR3, as DNA: TGTGCCAGCAGCCAAGAGGTGGTTTCCAGGACAGGGGGATCCTATGGCTACACCTTC.

This clonotype has just a few counts. The rearrangement joins TRBV29-1 to TRBJ2-2, with 7 bases that match TRBD2. CDR1 SQVTM and CDR2 ANQGSEA come from the germline V gene. The CDR3 contains 13 residues. The ends lost 6 bases at V and 6 bases at J; junction bases unmatched: 7. The CDR3 spells CSVETSSPGELFF. CDR3 nucleotide sequence: TGCAGCGTCGAGACTAGCTCCCCCGGGGAGCTGTTTTTT.

The gene calls are TRBV14 and TRBJ1-1; 7 nucleotides match TRBD1. CDR3 size: 14 residues. Per the germline V gene, CDR1 is SGHDN and CDR2 is FVKESK. V shed 6 bases, J shed 4 bases, and the junction held 8 bases outside the gene matches. CDR3 sequence reads: CASRLPGQLTEAFF. The CDR3 nucleotides are TGTGCCAGCAGGCTTCCGGGACAGCTCACTGAAGCTTTCTTT.

There are many counts of this clonotype. This sequence joins TRBV4-3 and TRBJ2-2; D remains ambiguous. V lost 4 bases and J lost 1, with 10 bases in between. Germline values: CDR1 LGHNA, CDR2 YSLEER. The CDR3 spans 15 residues. CDR3 DNA: TGCGCCAGCAGCCTAGGGATAAGGAACACCGGGGAGCTGTTTTTT. It specifies CASSLGIRNTGELFF.

This clonotype was seen a few times. This chain joins TRBV7-9 and TRBJ2-3; TRBD2 agrees at 8 bases. Germline trimming cut 5 bases from V and 5 bases from J; bases unmatched to any gene: 12. CDR1 is SEHNR and CDR2 is FQNEAQ in the germline V gene (reference sequence). This CDR3 has 16 amino acids. The CDR3 is CASSPVPGGTQDTQYF. CDR3 DNA sequence: TGTGCCAGCAGCCCTGTCCCGGGAGGGACACAAGATACGCAGTATTTT.

A few counts support this clonotype. The V and J genes are TRBV2 and TRBJ2-1, with a weak D call TRBD2 (5 bases). Germline CDR1 reads SNHLY; CDR2 reads FYNNEI. Between the trimmed V and J ends, which lost 4 bases and 3 bases, there was a span of 10 bases. The CDR3 spans 14 residues. The CDR3: CASSGGELYNEQFF. DNA for the CDR3: TGTGCCAGCAGTGGGGGAGAGCTCTACAATGAGCAGTTCTTC. The full variable domain, in which reference TRBV2 and TRBJ2-1 provide the parts outside the CDR3, is EPEVTQTPSHQVTQMGQEVILRCVPISNHLYFYWYRQILGQKVEFLVSFYNNEISEKSEIFDDQFSVERPDGSNFTLKIRSTKLEDSAMYFCASSGGELYNEQFFGPGTRLTVL.

A few counts support this clonotype. The rearrangement joins TRBV10-3 to TRBJ2-7, with 7 bases fitting TRBD1. This CDR3 has 12 residues. V dropped 4 bases and J dropped 6; count of bases not matched to a gene: 3. CDR1 and CDR2 (germline): ENHRY, SYGVKD. The CDR3: CAISGDSPEQYF. The CDR3 DNA follows: TGTGCCATCAGTGGGGACAGTCCCGAGCAGTACTTC.

This rearrangement joins TRBV5-1 to TRBJ2-7, with TRBD1 matching 8 bases. This CDR3 is 17 amino acids long. The V segment lost 0 bases and the J segment 5 bases; nucleotides outside the gene matches: 13. Germline CDR1 reads SGHRS; CDR2 reads YFSETQ. CDR3 residues: CASSLAIVRTGLNEQYF. The CDR3 DNA sequence: TGCGCCAGCAGCTTGGCCATTGTCCGGACAGGGCTAAACGAGCAGTACTTC.

The chain is built from TRBV2 and TRBJ1-1, with a tentative D call TRBD1 (5 bases). The CDR3 extends over 14 amino acids. Trimming stripped 6 bases from V and 3 bases from J, with 14 bases between. Per germline, CDR1 SNHLY and CDR2 FYNNEI. The CDR3 nucleotides are TGTGCCAGCAGGGAATTTGAAGGGGACACTGAAGCTTTCTTT. This translates into CASREFEGDTEAFF.

As DNA, the CDR3 is TGTGCCAGCTCACCAACAGGCTTACAGGGGAACCCTTGGACAGATACGCAGTATTTT. It translates to CASSPTGLQGNPWTDTQYF. The gene calls are TRBV18 and TRBJ2-3, with 7 bases aligning to TRBD1. The germline gives CDR1 KGHSH, CDR2 LQKENI. The J segment lost 3 bases and the V segment lost 2 bases, leaving 17 bases of the junction unmatched. There are 19 residues in the CDR3.

This clonotype was counted between two and nine times. The gene calls are TRBV7-8 and TRBJ1-1; D uncertain. V lost 5 bases, J lost 1 base, and 5 bases lay in between. Looked up from germline, CDR1 is SGHVS and CDR2 is FQNEAQ. There are 12 residues in the CDR3. In DNA form, the CDR3 reads TGTGCCAGCAGCAGCAAGAACACTGAAGCTTTCTTT. Amino acid sequence: CASSSKNTEAFF.

The chain links TRBV6-5 to TRBJ1-1; D is possibly TRBD1 (6 bases). V was trimmed by 4 bases and J by 0 bases, leaving 15 bases between them. Germline lookup yields CDR1 MNHEY and CDR2 SVGAGI. There are 16 residues in the CDR3. CDR3 nucleotides: TGTGCCAGCAGTTCCGGAGGGGGAACGGTGAACACTGAAGCTTTCTTT. It specifies CASSSGGGTVNTEAFF.

V is TRBV5-1 and J is TRBJ2-1; D is possibly TRBD2 (6 bases). V was trimmed by 3 bases and J by 5 bases, leaving 15 bases between them. The CDR3 runs 15 residues. Germline values: CDR1 SGHRS, CDR2 YFSETQ. The CDR3 region is CASSWTPGVHNEQFF. DNA for the CDR3: TGCGCCAGCAGCTGGACACCGGGGGTTCACAATGAGCAGTTCTTC. Full variable domain (outside the CDR3, taken from reference TRBV5-1 and TRBJ2-1): KAGVTQTPRYLIKTRGQQVTLSCSPISGHRSVSWYQQTPGQGLQFLFEYFSETQRNKGNFPGRFSGRQFSNSRSEMNVSTLELGDSALYLCASSWTPGVHNEQFFGPGTRLTVL.

The chain uses TRBV12-3 or TRBV12-4 and TRBJ2-5; a weak D match, TRBD1 (5 bases). V lost 5 bases, J lost 5 bases, and 18 bases lay in between. CDR3 length: 15 residues. CDR3 sequence (DNA): TGTGCCAGCAGTCCGACCGACAGAGGCTGGGAGACCCAGTACTTC. This sequence encodes CASSPTDRGWETQYF.

This clonotype appeared a few times. The chain uses TRBV7-3 and TRBJ2-1, with D perhaps TRBD1 or TRBD2 (5 bases each). Germline V gene data show CDR1 as SGHTA and CDR2 as FQGTGA. The CDR3 totals 16 residues. The V end was cut by 3 bases, the J end by 2 bases, with 14 bases between. The CDR3 loop reads CASSLGPLVPYNEQFF. In DNA, the CDR3 is TGTGCCAGCAGCTTGGGACCGCTTGTACCCTACAATGAGCAGTTCTTC.

The chain recombines TRBV12-3 or TRBV12-4 with TRBJ2-5; D is unresolved. This CDR3 comprises 11 residues. Trimming shortened V by 1 base and J by 6 bases, and 3 bases separated the two germline ends. CDR3 DNA: TGTGCCAGCAGTTTAGGGCAGACCCAGTACTTC. Translating gives CASSLGQTQYF.

This chain links TRBV19 with TRBJ2-7; 9 bases fit TRBD2. Germline CDR1 reads LNHDA; CDR2 reads SQIVND (reference sequence). The V segment lost 5 bases and the J segment 2 bases; nucleotides outside the gene matches: 7. This CDR3 has 15 amino acids. The CDR3 spells CASSAASGDTYEQYF. In nucleotides, the CDR3 is TGTGCCAGTAGTGCGGCTAGCGGGGATACCTACGAGCAGTACTTC.

The chain recombines TRBV28 with TRBJ2-5; D gene ambiguous. The CDR3 is 13 residues long. V lost 6 bases and J lost 5, with 13 bases in between. Germline V lookup: CDR1 MDHEN, CDR2 SYDVKM. In nucleotides, the CDR3 is TGTGCCAGCAGCTCCGGTCCCTACGAGACCCAGTACTTC. Translation: CASSSGPYETQYF. Full variable domain (missing parts from reference TRBV28 and TRBJ2-5): DVKVTQSSRYLVKRTGEKVFLECVQDMDHENMFWYRQDPGLGLRLIYFSYDVKMKEKGDIPEGYSVSREKKERFSLILESASTNQTSMYLCASSSGPYETQYFGPGTRLLVL.

The chain employs TRBV9 and TRBJ1-1, with 9 bases fitting TRBD1. With 2 bases clipped from V and 1 base from J, the junction kept 3 bases outside the gene matches. Germline V gene sequence: CDR1 SGDLS, CDR2 YYNGEE. CDR3 length: 15 amino acids. CDR3 in DNA: TGTGCCAGCAGCGTGTTGGGACAGGGGAACACTGAAGCTTTCTTT. This translates into CASSVLGQGNTEAFF.

The V call is TRBV7-2, the J call TRBJ2-5; TRBD1 matches 8 bases. The CDR3 totals 16 residues. Germline CDR1 reads SGHTA; CDR2 reads FQGNSA. V was clipped by 1 base and J by 7 bases; unmatched bases: 11. The CDR3 DNA follows: TGTGCCAGCAGCTTAGTTATGAGTCAGGGGGCAGGGACCCAGTACTTC. Its translation is CASSLVMSQGAGTQYF.

To note about this clonotype: A single base separates this from a much larger clone, so it may be a read error. The V gene is TRBV12-3 or TRBV12-4, the J gene TRBJ2-7; 7 bases line up with TRBD1. The CDR3 length is 13 residues. V shed 5 bases, J shed 7 bases, and the junction held 8 bases outside the gene matches. Here the CDR3 DNA reads TGTGCCAGCAGTCTGGACAGGACGGGGGAGCAGTACTTC. Translation gives CASSLDRTGEQYF.

The sample holds a few counts of this clonotype. V is TRBV5-1 and J is TRBJ1-1; D remains ambiguous. Trimming shortened V by 4 bases and J by 6 bases, and 13 bases separated the two germline ends. From germline, CDR1 is SGHRS and CDR2 YFSETQ. This CDR3 is built from 13 residues. CDR3 DNA: TGCGCCAGCAGCGATGGACTAGTAGCTGAAGCTTTCTTT. Its translation: CASSDGLVAEAFF. The variable domain in full, with the rest retrieved from reference TRBV5-1 and TRBJ1-1, is KAGVTQTPRYLIKTRGQQVTLSCSPISGHRSVSWYQQTPGQGLQFLFEYFSETQRNKGNFPGRFSGRQFSNSRSEMNVSTLELGDSALYLCASSDGLVAEAFFGQGTRLTVV.

The chain carries TRBV7-3 and TRBJ2-3; 7 nucleotides agree with TRBD2. The CDR3 spans 16 residues. Germline CDR1 is SGHTA and CDR2 is FQGTGA. With 2 bases clipped from V and 4 bases from J, the junction kept 9 bases outside the gene matches. This CDR3 reads CASSLQGGSGSDTQYF. DNA of the CDR3: TGTGCCAGCAGCTTACAGGGCGGGAGTGGCTCAGATACGCAGTATTTT.

This clonotype came up a few times. The rearrangement joins TRBV5-6 to TRBJ2-3; D gene uncertain. The V end lost 4 bases, the J end lost 2 bases, and 11 bases lay between the germline ends. The CDR3 extends over 14 amino acids. Germline CDR1 SGHDT, CDR2 YYEEEE. The CDR3 DNA reads as TGTGCCAGCAGCCAGCGCTTTTCCACAGATACGCAGTATTTT. Protein sequence: CASSQRFSTDTQYF. The entire variable domain, with the rest obtained from reference TRBV5-6 and TRBJ2-3, is as follows: DAGVTQSPTHLIKTRGQQVTLRCSPKSGHDTVSWYQQALGQGPQFIFQYYEEEERQRGNFPDRFSGHQFPNYSSELNVNALLLGDSALYLCASSQRFSTDTQYFGPGTRLTVL.

This clonotype was observed a handful of times. V gene TRBV20-1 combines with J gene TRBJ2-7; the match to TRBD1 covers 9 bases. The CDR3 spans 15 residues. Germline CDR1 DFQATT, CDR2 SNEGSKA (reference sequence). V lost 5 bases, J lost 3 bases, and 11 bases stayed unmatched. The CDR3 region has the DNA TGCAGTGCTCAGGAAGGGACAGGGATTTTCTACGAGCAGTACTTC. Protein product: CSAQEGTGIFYEQYF.

The rearrangement uses TRBV5-1 and TRBJ2-5, with D perhaps matching TRBD1 or TRBD2 (5 bases each). CDR1 is SGHRS, CDR2 YFSETQ, per germline. CDR3 size: 15 residues. The V end was cut by 0 bases, the J end by 4 bases, with 13 bases between. The CDR3, as DNA: TGCGCCAGCAGCTTGGGTGGCCCGAGGGGAGAGACCCAGTACTTC. Amino acid sequence: CASSLGGPRGETQYF.

The chain combines TRBV6-2 or TRBV6-3 with TRBJ2-7; TRBD2 aligns across 14 bases. Trimming at V came to 5 bases and at J to 6 bases, leaving 15 bases not matched to a gene. The V gene's germline CDR1 is MNHEY and CDR2 SVGEGT. The CDR3 consists of 18 residues. The CDR3 sequence is CASSTTSGRAKRISEQYF. The CDR3 bases are TGTGCCAGCAGTACGACTAGCGGGAGGGCCAAGCGGATTTCCGAGCAGTACTTC.

The rearrangement uses TRBV5-5 and TRBJ1-4; no clear D gene. The CDR3 sequence is 12 residues long. V lost 4 bases, J lost 9 bases, and 10 bases lay in between. CDR1 is SGHKS and CDR2 is YYEKEE in the germline V gene (reference sequence). CDR3 sequence reads: CASSAMAQKLFF. For the CDR3, the DNA is TGTGCCAGCAGCGCTATGGCCCAAAAACTGTTTTTT.